The next 21 T cell receptor beta chains were all read from a single sample in a study of early T cells in non-severe SARS-CoV-2 infection. Each CDR3 protein is one row after TCRdb ran MiXCR on the 5' RACE reads. The sample yields under 85,000 distinct CDR3 sequences, over 9.5% seen once. What was sequenced was whole blood. The receptors come from an adult who was a healthcare worker with PCR-confirmed SARS-CoV-2 infection or an uninfected control (not recorded which).

About this clonotype: This may stem from a read error, because a much larger clone lies one nucleotide away. CDR3 in amino acids: CAIGQDRVGNEQFF. In nucleotides, the CDR3 is TGTGCCATCGGTCAGGACAGGGTCGGCAATGAGCAGTTCTTC. The V gene is TRBV10-3, the J gene TRBJ2-1, with 8 bases lining up with TRBD1. V lost 8 bases and J lost 6; bases outside the gene matches: 9. The CDR3 has 14 amino acids. CDR1 and CDR2 (germline): ENHRY, SYGVKD.

In this sample, this clonotype turned up many times. The chain joins TRBV27 to TRBJ2-1; possibly TRBD1 for D (6 bases). CDR3 size: 14 residues. Germline loops: CDR1 MNHEY, CDR2 SMNVEV (reference sequence). Deletions cut 7 bases from V and 0 bases from J, with 10 bases between. The CDR3 protein is CASNTGSSYNEQFF. CDR3 DNA sequence: TGTGCCAGCAACACAGGGAGCTCCTACAATGAGCAGTTCTTC.

This clonotype was seen more than once but under ten times. This sequence joins TRBV15 and TRBJ2-7; 8 positions match TRBD2. Germline CDR1 LNHNV, CDR2 YYDKDF (reference sequence). CDR3 length equals 14 residues. V was pared by 1 base and J by 2 bases, with 1 base of the junction left unmatched. CDR3 nucleotides: TGTGCCACCAGCAGAGCGGGGGGGCCCTACGAGCAGTACTTC. Translated: CATSRAGGPYEQYF.

This clonotype has a handful of counts. The chain recombines TRBV5-1 with TRBJ2-2, with TRBD2 as a possible D gene (6 bases). The CDR3 sequence is 16 residues long. The germline CDR1 and CDR2 sequences are SGHRS and YFSETQ. The V gene lost 4 bases and the J gene lost 5 bases, with 18 bases spanning the gap. The CDR3 protein is CASSGGLRTTTGELFF. The DNA for the CDR3 is TGCGCCAGCAGCGGCGGACTACGGACAACGACCGGGGAGCTGTTTTTT.

This clonotype was recorded many times. The chain employs TRBV4-1 and TRBJ2-2; D is ambiguous. V dropped 0 bases and J dropped 2 bases, with 4 bases sitting between them. This CDR3 region has 14 residues. The germline V gene has CDR1 MGHRA and CDR2 YSYEKL. CDR3 sequence (DNA): TGCGCCAGCAGCCAAGAACTTAACACCGGGGAGCTGTTTTTT. Amino acid sequence: CASSQELNTGELFF.

The table lists this clonotype with many counts. This sequence joins TRBV2 and TRBJ2-3; 10 bases are shared with TRBD2. The CDR3 has 16 amino acids. V lost 5 bases to trimming and J lost 3 bases; unmatched junction nucleotides: 8. Germline V gene lookup returns CDR1 SNHLY and CDR2 FYNNEI. The CDR3 DNA sequence: TGTGCCAGCAGTCGACAGCGGGAGGGCGGGACAGATACGCAGTATTTT. It codes for CASSRQREGGTDTQYF. Combining the CDR3 with reference TRBV2 and TRBJ2-3 gives the whole variable domain EPEVTQTPSHQVTQMGQEVILRCVPISNHLYFYWYRQILGQKVEFLVSFYNNEISEKSEIFDDQFSVERPDGSNFTLKIRSTKLEDSAMYFCASSRQREGGTDTQYFGPGTRLTVL.

This clonotype appeared many times. In DNA, the CDR3 is TGCAGTGCTCGCCGGGGGGGGACAGACACCGGGGAGCTGTTTTTT. Translation gives CSARRGGTDTGELFF. J is TRBJ2-2 and V is TRBV20-1; a possible D gene is TRBD2 (8 bases). The CDR3 covers 15 residues. Germline V gene lookup returns CDR1 DFQATT and CDR2 SNEGSKA (reference sequence). With 5 bases removed from V and 3 bases from J, the gap between germline ends came to 16 bases.

The V call is TRBV12-3 or TRBV12-4, the J call TRBJ2-5; no clear D gene. This CDR3 contains 11 residues. Deletions cut 4 bases from V and 4 bases from J, with 4 bases between. CDR3: CASSYGETQYF. CDR3 nucleotide sequence: TGTGCCAGCAGTTATGGAGAGACCCAGTACTTC.

This clonotype was picked up many times. The chain couples TRBV27 to TRBJ2-3, with TRBD2 matching 11 bases. The CDR3 is made up of 15 amino acids. The V gene's germline CDR1 is MNHEY and CDR2 SMNVEV (reference sequence). V shed 5 bases and J 6 bases; nucleotides not matched to a gene: 7. The CDR3 sequence is CASSPLAGGFDTQYF. For the CDR3, the DNA is TGTGCCAGCAGTCCCCTAGCGGGGGGTTTTGATACGCAGTATTTT.

V and J are TRBV7-9 and TRBJ2-3; 7 bases map to TRBD1. In germline, CDR1 is SEHNR, CDR2 FQNEAQ (reference sequence). This CDR3 is built from 15 residues. The V segment lost 2 bases and the J segment 0 bases; nucleotides outside the gene matches: 2. CDR3 sequence (DNA): TGTGCCAGCAGCTTAAGGGACAGAAGCACAGATACGCAGTATTTT. It translates to CASSLRDRSTDTQYF.

This clonotype was seen at least ten times. The chain joins TRBV6-5 to TRBJ1-5; 7 nucleotides agree with TRBD1. CDR1 and CDR2 from the germline V gene are MNHEY and SVGAGI. This CDR3 spans 13 amino acids. V lost 8 bases to trimming and J lost 3 bases; unmatched junction nucleotides: 4. CDR3 nucleotides: TGTGCCAGCTCCAGGGGGTACAATCAGCCCCAGCATTTT. Translating gives CASSRGYNQPQHF.

The chain joins TRBV7-9 to TRBJ2-3; TRBD1 or TRBD2 may be the D gene (6 bases each). Deletions cut 6 bases from V and 3 bases from J, with 16 bases between. This CDR3 comprises 15 residues. Germline CDR1 SEHNR, CDR2 FQNEAQ (reference sequence). The CDR3 sequence is CASSLRGAETDTQYF. For the CDR3, the DNA is TGTGCCAGCAGTCTGAGGGGGGCTGAGACAGATACGCAGTATTTT. The complete variable domain, with remaining parts taken from reference TRBV7-9 and TRBJ2-3, reads DTGVSQNPRHKITKRGQNVTFRCDPISEHNRLYWYRQTLGQGPEFLTYFQNEAQLEKSRLLSDRFSAERPKGSFSTLEIQRTEQGDSAMYLCASSLRGAETDTQYFGPGTRLTVL.

A few counts support this clonotype. The chain has TRBV6-1 and TRBJ2-7; D is unresolved. CDR3 size: 10 residues. Germline V gives CDR1 MNHNS, CDR2 SASEGT. The V gene lost 8 bases and the J gene lost 6 bases, with 8 bases spanning the gap. Here the CDR3 DNA reads TGTGCCAGCGGCTCCGTCGAGCAGTACTTC. This sequence encodes CASGSVEQYF.

There are many counts of this clonotype. The rearrangement uses TRBV12-2 and TRBJ1-2; TRBD1 is the table's D call, not checked against the DNA. TRBV12-2 is recorded as a pseudogene. The CDR3 totals 15 residues. The CDR3 region is CASRFLRDSIYGYTF. For the CDR3, the DNA is TGTGCAAGTCGCTTTCTGCGGGACAGTATCTATGGCTACACCTTC.

This clonotype occurred a few times. The V gene is TRBV19, the J gene TRBJ2-1, with 9 bases that match TRBD2. Germline V gene sequence: CDR1 LNHDA, CDR2 SQIVND (reference sequence). Germline trimming cut 6 bases from V and 5 bases from J; bases unmatched to any gene: 8. CDR3 length: 15 amino acids. This CDR3 is CASRENLAGNNEQFF. Here the CDR3 DNA reads TGTGCCAGTAGGGAGAACCTAGCGGGAAACAATGAGCAGTTCTTC.

This clonotype came up many times. The V call is TRBV7-2, the J call TRBJ2-1, with D unclear. The germline gives CDR1 SGHTA, CDR2 FQGNSA. Trimming removed 1 base at V and 10 bases at J, with 8 bases between. The CDR3 spans 12 residues. Here the CDR3 reads CASSLDDEEQFF. The CDR3 DNA sequence: TGTGCCAGCAGCTTAGATGACGAGGAGCAGTTCTTC.

About this clonotype itself: An end of the junction does not agree with germline; a read error may underlie this. The chain carries TRBV4-1 and TRBJ1-1; no clear D. The germline V gene encodes CDR1 MGHRA and CDR2 YSYEKL. This CDR3 spans 14 amino acids. The DNA of the CDR3 is TGCGCCAGCAGCCGGAAGGACTGGAACACAGAAGCTTTCTTT. Translated: CASSRKDWNTEAFF.

The rearrangement uses TRBV29-1 and TRBJ2-1, with a possible D match to TRBD1 (7 bases). The germline V gene encodes CDR1 SQVTM and CDR2 ANQGSEA. This CDR3 is 13 amino acids long. Trimming left V 3 bases short and J 8 bases short, with 14 bases between. The CDR3 protein is CSVDSQGGYEQFF. CDR3 nucleotide sequence: TGCAGCGTTGACAGTCAGGGGGGCTATGAGCAGTTCTTC.

This clonotype was counted a few times. This chain links TRBV4-1 with TRBJ2-7, with 8 positions matching TRBD1. Trimming removed 0 bases from V and 7 bases from J; junction bases left unmatched: 8. The CDR3 runs to 15 residues. CDR1 and CDR2 (germline): MGHRA, YSYEKL. CDR3 nucleotides: TGCGCCAGCAGCCAAGAATTGCAGGGGGCGGATGAGCAGTACTTC. Translated: CASSQELQGADEQYF.

V gene TRBV12-3 or TRBV12-4 combines with J gene TRBJ2-7, with 11 bases lining up with TRBD1. The CDR3 runs to 14 residues. Losses at the gene ends were 5 bases for V and 6 bases for J; bases not matched to a gene: 6. The CDR3 DNA is TGTGCCAGCAGTCCGGACAGGGGGCGGTCCGAGCAGTACTTC. As protein: CASSPDRGRSEQYF.

This clonotype appeared many times. This chain connects TRBV5-1 to TRBJ2-3; the match to TRBD2 covers 14 bases. The J segment lost 9 bases and the V segment lost 4 bases, leaving 7 bases of the junction unmatched. The CDR3 covers 15 residues. Germline CDR1 and CDR2: SGHRS and YFSETQ. The CDR3 sequence is CASSPGLAGVGTQYF. CDR3 bases: TGCGCCAGCAGCCCGGGACTAGCGGGAGTTGGAACGCAGTATTTT. The full variable domain, completed using reference TRBV5-1 and TRBJ2-3, is KAGVTQTPRYLIKTRGQQVTLSCSPISGHRSVSWYQQTPGQGLQFLFEYFSETQRNKGNFPGRFSGRQFSNSRSEMNVSTLELGDSALYLCASSPGLAGVGTQYFGPGTRLTVL.